The clone carrying this TCR beta chain has at least ten counts. Its antigen is unknown. The CDR3 spans 12 residues. Germline-derived CDR1 and CDR2 are SNHLY and FYNNEI. V was cut by 11 bases and J by 6 bases, with 17 bases left in between. These data originate in a study of T cells after yellow fever vaccination. Study-wide context: Some fractions had low cell numbers, and these were prepared with SMART-Seq v4 Ultra Low Input.

Study results and caveats: Boosting was followed by the reappearance of most primary-vaccination clones (less than 98% CD4, more than 70% CD8). Contaminating bulk clonotypes could be abundant in FACS-sorted repertoires.

For TCR, cDNA came from 5'RACE template switching, which added a universal primer site and UMIs. Each CDR3 protein gets one entry after TCRdb re-called the 5' RACE reads with MiXCR. The data contain more than 110,000 distinct CDR3 sequences, approximately 6.6% of them seen just once; the ten biggest clones take up over 0.55%. Sequenced here: CD4+ T cells sorted from PBMCs, sampled 10 days after the yellow fever booster vaccination. The V gene is TRBV2, the J gene TRBJ2-7; a weak D match, TRBD2 (5 bases). The sequence was obtained from a man aged 25-45 years who received the YFV17D yellow fever vaccine. CDR3 sequence reads: CADGLTSGEQYF. The DNA of the CDR3 is TGTGCCGACGGACTCACCTCCGGCGAGCAGTACTTC.